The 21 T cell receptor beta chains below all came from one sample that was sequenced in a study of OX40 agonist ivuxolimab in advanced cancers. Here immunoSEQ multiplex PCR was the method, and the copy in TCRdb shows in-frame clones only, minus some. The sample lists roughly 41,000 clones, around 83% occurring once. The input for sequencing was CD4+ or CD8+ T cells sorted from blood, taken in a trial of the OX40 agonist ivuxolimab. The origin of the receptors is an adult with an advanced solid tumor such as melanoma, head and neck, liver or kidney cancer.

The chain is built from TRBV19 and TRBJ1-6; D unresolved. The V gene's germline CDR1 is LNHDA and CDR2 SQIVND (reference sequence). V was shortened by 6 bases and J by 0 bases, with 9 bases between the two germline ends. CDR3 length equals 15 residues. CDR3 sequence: CASRVQSSYNSPLHF. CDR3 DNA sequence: TGTGCCAGTAGGGTACAAAGCTCCTATAATTCACCCCTCCACTTT.

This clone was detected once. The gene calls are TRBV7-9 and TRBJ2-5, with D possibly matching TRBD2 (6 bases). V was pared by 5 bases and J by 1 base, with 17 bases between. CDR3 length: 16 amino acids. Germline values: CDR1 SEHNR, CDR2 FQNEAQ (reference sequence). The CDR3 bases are TGTGCCAGCAGCCCCTTGCGGGGTTCAGGCCAAGAGACCCAGTACTTC. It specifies CASSPLRGSGQETQYF.

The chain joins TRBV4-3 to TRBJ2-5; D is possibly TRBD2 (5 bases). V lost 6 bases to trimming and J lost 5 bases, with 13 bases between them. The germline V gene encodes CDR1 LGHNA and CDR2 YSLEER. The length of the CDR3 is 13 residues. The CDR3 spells CASSRLGSETQYF. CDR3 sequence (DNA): TGCGCCAGCAGTCGGTTGGGGAGCGAGACCCAGTACTTC.

The CDR3 DNA is TGTGCCAGCAGCCCGAGGAGTCTTGCGGGGGGCGAGCAGTACTTC. Its translation is CASSPRSLAGGEQYF. This chain joins TRBV5-6 and TRBJ2-7, with 8 bases lining up with TRBD2. The CDR3 is 15 residues long. The V gene end was trimmed by 4 bases and the J gene end by 6 bases; junction bases not matched to a gene: 12. In germline, CDR1 is SGHDT, CDR2 YYEEEE. The full variable domain, rest sourced from reference TRBV5-6 and TRBJ2-7, is DAGVTQSPTHLIKTRGQQVTLRCSPKSGHDTVSWYQQALGQGPQFIFQYYEEEERQRGNFPDRFSGHQFPNYSSELNVNALLLGDSALYLCASSPRSLAGGEQYFGPGTRLTVT.

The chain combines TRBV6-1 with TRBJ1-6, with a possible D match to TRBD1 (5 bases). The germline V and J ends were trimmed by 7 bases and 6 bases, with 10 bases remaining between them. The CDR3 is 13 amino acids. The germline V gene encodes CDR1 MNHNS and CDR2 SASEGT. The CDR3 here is CASIEGSNSPLHF. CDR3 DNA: TGTGCCAGCATCGAGGGGTCTAATTCACCCCTCCACTTT.

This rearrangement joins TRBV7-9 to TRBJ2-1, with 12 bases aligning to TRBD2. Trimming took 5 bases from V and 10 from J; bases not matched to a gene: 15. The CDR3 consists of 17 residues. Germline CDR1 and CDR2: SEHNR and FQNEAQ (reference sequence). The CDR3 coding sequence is TGTGCCAGCAGCGAACCGACGCGACTAGCGGGGGCTCGGGAGCAGTTCTTC. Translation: CASSEPTRLAGAREQFF.

Here the CDR3 reads CASSGGTWGSSEAFF. CDR3 sequence (DNA): TGTGCCAGCAGTGGCGGGACTTGGGGTAGTTCTGAAGCTTTCTTT. The J gene is TRBJ1-1, the V gene TRBV6-6, with D perhaps TRBD1 (5 bases). V was cut by 5 bases and J by 6 bases, with 19 bases left in between. Per the germline V gene, CDR1 is MNHNY and CDR2 is SVGAGI (reference sequence). The CDR3 totals 15 residues.

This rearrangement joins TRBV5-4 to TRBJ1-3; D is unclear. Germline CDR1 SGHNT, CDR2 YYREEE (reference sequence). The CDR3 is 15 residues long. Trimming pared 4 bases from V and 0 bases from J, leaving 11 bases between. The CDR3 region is CASSPDPSSGNTIYF. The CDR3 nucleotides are TGTGCCAGCAGCCCAGACCCAAGCTCTGGAAACACCATATATTTT.

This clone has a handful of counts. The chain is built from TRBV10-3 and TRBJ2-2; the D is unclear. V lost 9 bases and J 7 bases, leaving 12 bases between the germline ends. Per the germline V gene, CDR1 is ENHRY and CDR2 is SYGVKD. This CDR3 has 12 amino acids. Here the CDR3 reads CAIGQLNGELFF. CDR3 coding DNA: TGTGCCATTGGGCAGTTAAACGGGGAGCTGTTTTTT.

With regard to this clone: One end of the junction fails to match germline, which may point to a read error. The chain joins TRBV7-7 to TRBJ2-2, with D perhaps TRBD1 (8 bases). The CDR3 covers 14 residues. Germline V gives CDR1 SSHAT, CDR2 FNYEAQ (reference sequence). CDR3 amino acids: CASSRTGRAGELFF. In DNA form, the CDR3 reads TGTGCTAGCAGCCGGACAGGGAGGGCCGGGGAGCTGTTTTTT.

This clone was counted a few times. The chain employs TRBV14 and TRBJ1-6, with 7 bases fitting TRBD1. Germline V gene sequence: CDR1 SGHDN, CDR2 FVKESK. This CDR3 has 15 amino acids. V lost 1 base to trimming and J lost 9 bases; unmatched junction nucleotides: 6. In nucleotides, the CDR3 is TGTGCCAGCAGCCAAGTGGTCCAGGGGGGTTCACCCCTCCACTTT. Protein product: CASSQVVQGGSPLHF.

The CDR3 here is CASSATVNSGNTIYF. The CDR3 DNA reads as TGTGCCAGCAGCGCCACAGTTAACTCTGGAAACACCATATATTTT. The genes are TRBV5-5 and TRBJ1-3, with unresolved D. The germline CDR1 and CDR2 sequences are SGHKS and YYEKEE (reference sequence). V shed 4 bases and J shed 0 bases, with 11 bases lying between them. The CDR3 is made up of 15 amino acids.

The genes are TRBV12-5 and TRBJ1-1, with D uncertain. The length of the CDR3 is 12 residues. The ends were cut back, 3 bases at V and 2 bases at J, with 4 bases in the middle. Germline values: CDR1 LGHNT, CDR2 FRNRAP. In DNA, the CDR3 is TGTGCTAGTGGTTTTAGTAACACTGAAGCTTTCTTT. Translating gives CASGFSNTEAFF. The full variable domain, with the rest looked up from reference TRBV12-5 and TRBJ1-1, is DARVTQTPRHKVTEMGQEVTMRCQPILGHNTVFWYRQTMMQGLELLAYFRNRAPLDDSGMPKDRFSAEMPDATLATLKIQPSEPRDSAVYFCASGFSNTEAFFGQGTRLTVV.

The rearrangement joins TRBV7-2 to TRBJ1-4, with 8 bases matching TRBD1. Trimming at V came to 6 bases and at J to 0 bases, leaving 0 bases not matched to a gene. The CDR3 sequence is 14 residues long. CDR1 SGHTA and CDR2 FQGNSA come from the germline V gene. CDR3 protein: CASRTGATNEKLFF. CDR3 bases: TGTGCCAGCAGGACAGGGGCAACTAATGAAAAACTGTTTTTT.

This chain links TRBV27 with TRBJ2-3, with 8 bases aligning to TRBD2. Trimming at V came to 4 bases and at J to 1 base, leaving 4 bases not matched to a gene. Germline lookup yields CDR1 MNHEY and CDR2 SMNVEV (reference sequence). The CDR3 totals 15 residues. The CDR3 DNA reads TGTGCCAGCAGTTCAGCGGGGGCCCGCACAGATACGCAGTATTTT. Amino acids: CASSSAGARTDTQYF.

CDR3 sequence: CASSIGGTSSTNEKLFF. DNA for the CDR3: TGTGCCAGTAGTATAGGGGGGACTTCTTCAACTAATGAAAAACTGTTTTTT. This chain joins TRBV19 and TRBJ1-4, with D possibly being TRBD1 (5 bases). Germline CDR1 reads LNHDA; CDR2 reads SQIVND (reference sequence). V was pared by 1 base and J by 0 bases, with 12 bases between. This CDR3 region has 17 residues.

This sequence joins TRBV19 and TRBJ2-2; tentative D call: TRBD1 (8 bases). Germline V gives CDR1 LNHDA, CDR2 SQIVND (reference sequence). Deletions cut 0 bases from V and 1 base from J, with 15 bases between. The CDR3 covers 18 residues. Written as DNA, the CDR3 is TGTGCCAGTAGTATAGAAAAGGGGGGGACAGGGAACACCGGGGAGCTGTTTTTT. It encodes CASSIEKGGTGNTGELFF.

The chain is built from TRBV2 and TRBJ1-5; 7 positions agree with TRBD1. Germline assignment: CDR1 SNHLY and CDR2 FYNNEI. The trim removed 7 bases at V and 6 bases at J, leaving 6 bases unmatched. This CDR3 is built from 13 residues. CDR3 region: CASNGDSRQPQHF. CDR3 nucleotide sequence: TGTGCCAGCAATGGGGACAGTCGTCAGCCCCAGCATTTT.

The CDR3 nucleotides are TGTGCCAGCAGCTCGGTAACAGTCAACTATGGCTACACCTTC. It specifies CASSSVTVNYGYTF. The rearrangement uses TRBV5-4 and TRBJ1-2, with D unclear. The V end lost 3 bases, the J end lost 2 bases, and 11 bases lay between the germline ends. Germline V gene lookup returns CDR1 SGHNT and CDR2 YYREEE (reference sequence). The CDR3 is 14 residues long.

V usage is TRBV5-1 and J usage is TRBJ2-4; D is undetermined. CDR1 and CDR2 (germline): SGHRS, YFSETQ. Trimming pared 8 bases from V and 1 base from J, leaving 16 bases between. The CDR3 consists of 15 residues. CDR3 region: CARIPTLEAKNIQYF. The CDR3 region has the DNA TGCGCCAGAATCCCGACCCTAGAGGCCAAAAACATTCAGTACTTC. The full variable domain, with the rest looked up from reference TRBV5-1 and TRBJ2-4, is KAGVTQTPRYLIKTRGQQVTLSCSPISGHRSVSWYQQTPGQGLQFLFEYFSETQRNKGNFPGRFSGRQFSNSRSEMNVSTLELGDSALYLCARIPTLEAKNIQYFGAGTRLSVL.

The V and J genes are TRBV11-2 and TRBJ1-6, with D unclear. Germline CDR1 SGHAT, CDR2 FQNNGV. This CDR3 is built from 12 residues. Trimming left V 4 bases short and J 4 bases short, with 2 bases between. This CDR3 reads CASSSYNSPLHF. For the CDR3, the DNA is TGTGCCAGCAGCTCGTATAATTCACCCCTCCACTTT.